This T cell receptor (beta chain) was sequenced during a study of tumor-infiltrating lymphocytes in primary liver carcinoma. Study at large: Patients were men and women aged 30 to 69 years. Sample yields, roughly 3.65 to 8 million productive TCRbeta reads, were similar across the tissue types.

The study, taken as a whole, reports: Relative to blood, tumors carried a significantly larger fraction of the repertoire in their top 250 clones (p = 0.039).

Trimming took 6 bases from V and 5 from J, leaving 19 bases between them. Germline V gene data show CDR1 as SQVTM and CDR2 as ANQGSEA. The length of the CDR3 is 14 residues. This clonotype was recorded many times. The antigen remains unidentified. cDNA specific to TCR beta was made from 500 ng of total RNA, with a constant-region primer employed for priming. ARM-PCR was slightly modified, and three nested multiplex PCR rounds with it gave rise to the TCR beta libraries. In the first two PCR rounds, TRBV1-TRBV30 forward primers were paired with a C-beta reverse primer, and each round lasted about 10 cycles. TCRdb reanalysed the multiplex PCR reads using MiXCR and keeps one entry per CDR3 protein. The table has 35,000 to 45,000 distinct CDR3 sequences, roughly 74% seen once. The source material, roughly 18-32 mg of unsorted bulk tissue, was used to co-extract RNA and DNA.

This sequence joins TRBV29-1 and TRBJ2-5; tentative D call: TRBD1 (6 bases). The sequencing sample was made of tumor-adjacent normal liver tissue. The receptor was derived from a woman aged 25 to 39 with primary liver carcinoma and hepatitis B virus infection. CDR3 residues: CSVGGTTGWETQYF. The CDR3 bases are TGCAGCGTAGGGGGAACGACAGGCTGGGAGACCCAGTACTTC.